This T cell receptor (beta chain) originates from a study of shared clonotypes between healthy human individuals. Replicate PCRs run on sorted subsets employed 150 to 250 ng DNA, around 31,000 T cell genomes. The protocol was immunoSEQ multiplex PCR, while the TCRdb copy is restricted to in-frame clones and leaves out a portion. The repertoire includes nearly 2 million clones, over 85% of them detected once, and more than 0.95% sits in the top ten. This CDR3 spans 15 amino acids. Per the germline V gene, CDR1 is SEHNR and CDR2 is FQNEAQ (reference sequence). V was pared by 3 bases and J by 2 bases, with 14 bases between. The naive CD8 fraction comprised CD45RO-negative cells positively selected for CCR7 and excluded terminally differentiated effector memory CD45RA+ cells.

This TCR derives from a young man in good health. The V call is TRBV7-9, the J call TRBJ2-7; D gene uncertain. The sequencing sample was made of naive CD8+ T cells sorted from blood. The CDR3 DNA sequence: TGTGCCAGCAGCTTCGGGCCTCAAGGCACCTACGAGCAGTACTTC. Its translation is CASSFGPQGTYEQYF.